This TCR beta chain was identified during a study of PD-1 blockade in classical Hodgkin lymphoma (TCRdb year 2020). Describing the broader study: Nivolumab dosing was 3 mg/kg intravenously every 2 weeks, continuing until either disease progression or unacceptable toxicity. The study used TCR beta sequencing and CyTOF to define a peripheral blood immune signature of response to PD-1 blockade in classical Hodgkin lymphoma.

This sample's time point label indicates: cycle 4 day 1 (C4D1), after more than five weeks of nivolumab. Relapse after autologous stem cell transplantation had occurred in all trial patients, and cohorts A, B and C were distinguished by prior brentuximab vedotin exposure. Magnetic negative selection with a Miltenyi CD4+ T cell isolation kit was used to purify CD4+ T cells from thawed PBMCs. A total of around 59 patients with relapsed/refractory classical Hodgkin lymphoma made up the trial cohort, and each patient's best overall response was complete response, partial response or progressive disease. Single-agent nivolumab was administered to trial patients in the multi-cohort phase II CheckMate 205 trial. An independent review committee assessed best overall response using the 2007 International Working Group response criteria. Trial PBMCs were obtained immediately prior to nivolumab initiation (C1D1) and on therapy at cycle 2 day 1 and cycle 4 day 1. Peripheral blood was collected in 8 mL Vacutainer Cell Preparation Tubes, from which PBMCs were isolated by centrifugation and then cryopreserved. Purified CD4+ and CD8+ fractions were prepared only for cases in which an additional PBMC sample was available. On LS columns in a quadroMACS separator, the magnetically labelled cells were depleted, and the flow-through was collected as the purified fraction.

Results and caveats for the whole study, not just this receptor: Lower diversity was observed in patients in whom nivolumab was started less than 1 year after ASCT, and these patients were excluded from later analyses so that confounding by immune reconstitution would be avoided. Baseline TCR diversity was reported to be lower in newly diagnosed patients than in healthy donors and to be lower still in relapsed/refractory patients. Among trial patients, those achieving complete response had baseline diversity similar to that of newly diagnosed patients, while diversity was significantly lower in partial responders and progressors. The study was limited to a single clinical trial cohort, and causes of repertoire differences, possibly disease activity or prior therapy, remained undefined. CD4+ but not CD8+ TCR diversity rose significantly by C4D1 (p=0.0027 vs p=0.16), most apparent in complete responders (p=0.02).

The CDR3 sequence holds 13 residues, the cysteine and phenylalanine included. The DNA shown is the 39-base CDR3, in frame from base 1. CDR1 and CDR2 are drawn from the germline V gene: SNHLY, FYNNEI. V and J are trimmed by 5 bases and 7 bases, and the gene matches miss 4 bases of the junction. The Qiagen DNeasy kit was used to extract genomic DNA both from unsorted PBMCs and from the negatively selected CD4+ and CD8+ fractions. Amplification of TCR beta CDR3 regions was done by immunoSEQ multiplex PCR with primers that anneal to V and J segments. A synthetic immune receptor repertoire was used to minimize amplification bias, and any remaining bias was removed computationally after sequencing. The authors' pipeline ran thus. Custom Python scripts were used to quantify repertoire diversity as the Shannon entropy index. Unsorted, CD4+ and CD8+ repertoires were analyzed separately, except for combined analyses in which CD4+ and CD8+ sequences were merged in silico. Clonal expansion was defined as at least a 2-fold frequency increase after treatment relative to C1D1, with a pseudocount of 0.5 for undetected baseline clones. Clones with 0 or 1 copy at C1D1 were defined as singleton clones, while clones with 2 or more copies were defined as non-singleton clones. By matching protein sequences in sorted samples from the same patient, clones expanded in unsorted samples were annotated as CD4+, CD8+ or unknown. Wilcoxon tests on paired samples were used to test changes in diversity from C1D1 to C4D1. The clones in this table, taken by TCRdb from immuneACCESS, are in-frame only. Not every clone is retained; where verified, under half of the shortfall comes from an unresolved V gene, and the cause of the rest is unknown. The V and J calls and clone size are taken from that table; D and trimming were inferred from the DNA. In all, the sample holds about 30,000 clones, and about 86% of those were seen once. The ten largest clones add up to approximately 0.8% of the sample.

Remarks on this clone: Its antigen is not yet known. No much larger clonotype is one base removed from it; base qualities were not supplied.

The source of this sequence is a human donor with classical Hodgkin lymphoma. Here the sequenced sample was CD4+ T cells from blood, taken before the fourth cycle of nivolumab. The sequence is built from TRBV2 and TRBJ2-1; 8 central nucleotides agree with TRBD1. The DNA sequence is given as TGTGCCAGCAGTTCGACAGGGGTAAATGAGCAGTTCTTC. Translated, this gives CASSSTGVNEQFF.